This TCR beta chain is drawn from a study of blood T cell repertoires in COVID-19. The repertoire was sequenced with immunoSEQ multiplex PCR; TCRdb's copy has only in-frame clones and lacks some. The sample comprises approximately 350,000 clones, over 75% of which are singletons, and under 3% rests with the top ten. CDR3 length equals 13 residues. Looked up from germline, CDR1 is SGHDT and CDR2 is YYEEEE. V lost 4 bases, J lost 6 bases, and 10 bases lay in between. Sequencing used PBMCs or T cells enriched from blood (not recorded which). This TCR was sampled from a woman aged 25 to 39 who had recovered from COVID-19. The chain links TRBV5-6 to TRBJ2-2; D remains ambiguous. CDR3 sequence reads: CASSEQDSGELFF. For the CDR3, the DNA is TGTGCCAGCAGCGAGCAGGATTCCGGGGAGCTGTTTTTT. The whole variable domain, remainder taken from reference TRBV5-6 and TRBJ2-2, is DAGVTQSPTHLIKTRGQQVTLRCSPKSGHDTVSWYQQALGQGPQFIFQYYEEEERQRGNFPDRFSGHQFPNYSSELNVNALLLGDSALYLCASSEQDSGELFFGEGSRLTVL.